The 10 T cell receptor beta chains below were found in one sample sequenced in a study of T cells in Graves' hyperthyroidism and ophthalmopathy. From RNA transcripts, TCR beta CDR3 regions were amplified. HTBI primers were used for first-round RT-PCR of the TCR CDR3. TCRdb independently ran MiXCR on the multiplex PCR reads; one entry per CDR3 protein. The sample yields around 660,000 distinct CDR3 sequences, about 45% seen once. The sample was peripheral blood or thyroid tissue (not recorded which). Receptor source: an adult man with Graves' disease, either hyperthyroidism or ophthalmopathy (not recorded which).

The chain carries TRBV15 and TRBJ2-6, with no clear D. Germline CDR1 reads LNHNV; CDR2 reads YYDKDF (reference sequence). CDR3 length: 14 amino acids. V lost 1 base, J lost 4 bases, and 5 bases lay in between. CDR3 sequence: CATSRGLGANVLTF. The CDR3 DNA reads TGTGCCACCAGCAGAGGGCTCGGGGCCAACGTCCTGACTTTC. Full variable domain (outside the CDR3, taken from reference TRBV15 and TRBJ2-6): DAMVIQNPRYQVTQFGKPVTLSCSQTLNHNVMYWYQQKSSQAPKLLFHYYDKDFNNEADTPDNFQSRRPNTSFCFLDIRSPGLGDTAMYLCATSRGLGANVLTFGAGSRLTVL.

The V and J genes are TRBV9 and TRBJ1-4, with TRBD1 as a possible D gene (5 bases). Trimming pared 0 bases from V and 8 bases from J, leaving 11 bases between. Germline V gives CDR1 SGDLS, CDR2 YYNGEE. The CDR3 covers 14 residues. CDR3 bases: TGTGCCAGCAGCGTAGGAGGAACAGGAGAAAAACTGTTTTTT. Its protein product is CASSVGGTGEKLFF.

This clonotype was found many times. DNA of the CDR3: TGCAGTGCTAGAGCAGGGGGGACAGGGAGTTCACCCCTCCACTTT. Residues: CSARAGGTGSSPLHF. J is TRBJ1-6 and V is TRBV20-1; 9 bases agree with TRBD1. The CDR3 is made up of 15 amino acids. V was pared by 1 base and J by 9 bases, with 7 bases of the junction left unmatched. Germline-derived CDR1 and CDR2 are DFQATT and SNEGSKA (reference sequence).

Many counts were recorded for this clonotype. The chain combines TRBV20-1 with TRBJ2-7, with D tentatively TRBD1 (6 bases). Trimming cost V 1 base and J 1 base, with 11 bases left between them. Germline CDR1 and CDR2: DFQATT and SNEGSKA (reference sequence). The CDR3 sequence is 14 residues long. The CDR3 sequence is CSARAPTGSYEQYF. CDR3 DNA sequence: TGCAGTGCTAGAGCCCCGACAGGTTCCTACGAGCAGTACTTC.

The V gene is TRBV24-1, the J gene TRBJ2-3; D not resolved. Between the trimmed V and J ends, which lost 3 bases and 3 bases, there was a span of 12 bases. Looked up from germline, CDR1 is KGHDR and CDR2 is SFDVKD. This CDR3 region has 15 residues. CDR3 coding DNA: TGTGCCACCAGTGATCCAGACCGGGTAACAGATACGCAGTATTTT. This translates into CATSDPDRVTDTQYF.

The gene calls are TRBV2 and TRBJ1-3; D not resolved. V was cut by 8 bases and J by 0 bases, with 8 bases left in between. The CDR3 spans 13 residues. Per germline, CDR1 SNHLY and CDR2 FYNNEI. The CDR3 DNA is TGTGCCAGCGTCAAATACTCTGGAAACACCATATATTTT. It translates to CASVKYSGNTIYF.

The chain combines TRBV20-1 with TRBJ2-5; no reliable D call. Per the germline V gene, CDR1 is DFQATT and CDR2 is SNEGSKA (reference sequence). V gave up 6 bases and J gave up 5 bases, with 16 bases separating them. CDR3 length: 13 residues. This CDR3 is CSATTDTGETQYF. CDR3 nucleotide sequence: TGCAGTGCAACAACTGACACCGGGGAGACCCAGTACTTC.

This clonotype was recorded only once. The V and J genes are TRBV2 and TRBJ2-7; D may be TRBD1 (6 bases). Per the germline V gene, CDR1 is SNHLY and CDR2 is FYNNEI. V lost 4 bases and J lost 2, with 12 bases in between. This CDR3 region has 14 residues. The CDR3 region has the DNA TGTGCCAGCAGTGGCAGGGACACTACCTACGAGCAGTACTTC. This codes for CASSGRDTTYEQYF.

The genes are TRBV2 and TRBJ1-4; D is perhaps TRBD1 (5 bases). Trimming took off 1 base at V and 13 bases at J, with 10 bases between the two ends. CDR3 length equals 12 residues. The V gene's germline CDR1 is SNHLY and CDR2 FYNNEI. This CDR3 is CASSEEWDPLFF. CDR3 DNA: TGTGCCAGCAGTGAAGAGTGGGACCCACTGTTTTTT.

This clonotype was seen a few times. The J gene is TRBJ1-1, the V gene TRBV6-5; maybe TRBD1 (6 bases). The CDR3 consists of 13 residues. Germline V gives CDR1 MNHEY, CDR2 SVGAGI. Between the trimmed V and J ends, which lost 6 bases and 7 bases, there was a span of 15 bases. CDR3 in amino acids: CASRPNWDNEAFF. CDR3 nucleotides: TGTGCCAGCAGGCCAAACTGGGACAATGAAGCTTTCTTT.